The rows below give T cell receptor beta chains drawn from one sample of a study of T cells in Graves' hyperthyroidism and ophthalmopathy. MiXCR was run by TCRdb on the multiplex PCR reads, yielding one entry per CDR3 protein. Of roughly 300,000 distinct CDR3 sequences listed, 20% to 25% are singletons. Sequencing was carried out using blood. These receptors all stem from a woman between 50 and 59 years old with Graves' hyperthyroidism. The CDR3 runs from the conserved cysteine through the conserved F or W. The D gene is left open where the match is weak. Clone sizes are given selectively: once, few, many, or a class where the clone is expanded.

V,size,D,J,CDR3,DNA
TRBV29-1,many,.,TRBJ2-5,CSVGSQGETQYF,TGCAGCGTTGGATCTCAGGGAGAGACCCAGTACTTC
TRBV19,.,.,TRBJ2-3,CASSPTRVSDTQYF,TGTGCCAGTAGCCCGACGAGGGTCTCAGATACGCAGTATTTT
TRBV20-1,.,.,TRBJ2-7,CSAREIVVYEQYF,TGCAGTGCTAGAGAGATCGTAGTCTACGAGCAGTACTTC
TRBV6-2/TRBV6-3,.,TRBD2,TRBJ2-3,CASSWGTSGTTDTQYF,TGTGCCAGCAGTTGGGGGACTAGCGGGACCACAGATACGCAGTATTTT
TRBV9,.,TRBD2,TRBJ2-2,CAGSVVPAGGDTTGELFF,TGTGCCGGCAGCGTAGTACCCGCGGGGGGGGACACCACCGGGGAGCTGTTTTTT
TRBV6-2/TRBV6-3,many,.,TRBJ2-1,CASSYGIVVNEQFF,TGTGCCAGCAGTTACGGGATAGTGGTTAATGAGCAGTTCTTC
TRBV20-1,many,TRBD2,TRBJ2-2,CSARVAAGDTGELFF,TGCAGTGCTAGAGTGGCCGCGGGGGACACCGGGGAGCTGTTTTTT
TRBV7-3,few,.,TRBJ2-1,CASSPGTWEDEQFF,TGTGCCAGCAGCCCCGGAACGTGGGAGGATGAGCAGTTCTTC
TRBV5-1,few,.,TRBJ1-2,CASSLDGGAGVGGYTF,TGCGCCAGCAGCTTGGATGGGGGCGCCGGGGTTGGTGGCTACACCTTC
TRBV28,many,.,TRBJ1-5,CASRGWTIGNQPQHF,TGTGCCAGCAGGGGGTGGACGATAGGCAATCAGCCCCAGCATTTT
TRBV2,many,.,TRBJ2-3,CASRGSGADTQYF,TGTGCCAGCAGAGGTTCTGGGGCAGATACGCAGTATTTT
TRBV28,.,TRBD1,TRBJ1-2,CASSEPGQGFGYTF,TGTGCCAGCAGCGAACCGGGACAGGGATTTGGCTACACCTTC
TRBV19,few,.,TRBJ2-1,CASSSGGLGNEQFF,TGTGCCAGTAGTAGCGGGGGCCTTGGCAATGAGCAGTTCTTC
TRBV12-3/TRBV12-4,many,TRBD1,TRBJ1-4,CASSGRDRGLMANEKLFF,TGTGCCAGCAGTGGCCGGGACAGGGGTTTGATGGCTAATGAAAAACTGTTTTTT
TRBV10-2,many,.,TRBJ2-3,CASSDYTDTQYF,TGCGCCAGCAGCGACTACACAGATACGCAGTATTTT
TRBV10-3,.,TRBD2,TRBJ2-5,CAISDTRTSGKTQYF,TGTGCCATCAGTGACACGAGGACTAGCGGGAAGACCCAGTACTTC
TRBV7-9,many,.,TRBJ2-3,CVADSGRTDTQYF,TGTGTAGCAGATAGCGGACGCACAGATACGCAGTATTTT
TRBV12-3/TRBV12-4,.,TRBD2,TRBJ2-7,CASSFGTSGDLYEQYF,TGTGCCAGCAGTTTCGGGACTAGCGGGGATCTCTACGAGCAGTACTTC
TRBV20-1,.,.,TRBJ1-1,CSARRIMNTEAFF,TGCAGTGCTAGGAGGATAATGAACACTGAAGCTTTCTTT
TRBV15,.,.,TRBJ1-1,CATSRDGLRGTEAFF,TGTGCCACCAGCAGAGATGGGCTAAGGGGAACTGAAGCTTTCTTT
TRBV2,.,.,TRBJ1-6,CASSDKGQWSSYNSPLHF,TGTGCCAGCAGTGATAAGGGTCAGTGGAGCTCCTATAATTCACCCCTCCACTTT
TRBV27,few,.,TRBJ1-1,CASSPQGLTVNTEAFF,TGTGCCAGCAGTCCGCAGGGGCTCACAGTTAACACTGAAGCTTTCTTT
TRBV7-6,many,.,TRBJ2-5,CASSLVRGQETQYF,TGTGCCAGCAGCTTAGTTAGGGGGCAAGAGACCCAGTACTTC
TRBV14,many,TRBD2,TRBJ2-3,CASSQVAGDRTDTQYF,TGTGCCAGCAGCCAAGTTGCGGGAGATCGCACAGATACGCAGTATTTT
TRBV7-8,few,.,TRBJ2-5,CASSLDPISRGTQYF,TGTGCCAGCAGCTTAGATCCTATAAGTCGTGGGACCCAGTACTTC
TRBV15,many,.,TRBJ2-3,CATSFGTSTDTQYF,TGTGCCACCAGCTTTGGGACCAGCACAGATACGCAGTATTTT
TRBV10-3,few,.,TRBJ1-5,CAISAGPLNQPQHF,TGTGCCATCAGTGCGGGGCCGCTCAATCAGCCCCAGCATTTT
TRBV7-8,.,TRBD1,TRBJ2-5,CASRHRGREETQYF,TGTGCCAGCAGACACAGGGGGCGCGAAGAGACCCAGTACTTC
TRBV5-1,many,.,TRBJ1-2,CASSPRTVNYGYTF,TGCGCCAGCAGCCCTCGGACCGTTAACTATGGCTACACCTTC
TRBV5-1,many,.,TRBJ2-2,CASSLDTGELFF,TGCGCCAGCAGCTTAGACACCGGGGAGCTGTTTTTT
TRBV12-3/TRBV12-4,many,.,TRBJ2-2,CASSRRASGKSGELFF,TGTGCCAGCAGCCGACGGGCCTCAGGGAAATCCGGGGAGCTGTTTTTT
TRBV20-1,many,.,TRBJ1-6,CSARVGAWNSPLHF,TGCAGTGCTAGAGTTGGGGCGTGGAATTCACCCCTCCACTTT
TRBV5-1,.,.,TRBJ1-6,CASSRTESPYNSPLHF,TGCGCCAGCAGCCGGACAGAATCCCCTTATAATTCACCCCTCCACTTT
TRBV30,.,.,TRBJ2-7,CAWSVNWVEQYF,TGTGCCTGGAGTGTCAACTGGGTCGAGCAGTACTTC